The entry that follows covers one T cell receptor (beta chain) sequence. Its target is unknown. With 60 Vbeta and 13 Jbeta primers, the PCR was carried out. Original processing notes: In a later analysis, about 11 million of 60 million to 80 million unique beta chains occurred in at least two donors. Clones were read by immunoSEQ multiplex PCR, and TCRdb kept only the in-frame ones, dropping some. V, J and clone size reflect that table, while D and trimming were determined from the DNA. The sample carries about 130,000 clones, about 81% recorded once. The data were taken from a study of cytomegalovirus exposure and HLA in healthy donors. The study's findings and limits: Later analysis found that TCR beta chains associated with HLA were more clonally expanded than other, equally common chains. Rare TCR sequences dominated, though some public TCRs recurred in many donors.

The sequenced sample was PBMCs. The sequence was obtained from a woman in her forties in good health and CMV-seropositive.

The CDR3 bases are TGTGCCAGCAGGAAATCAGGGTCGTGGAATCAGCCCCAGCATTTT. Encoded protein: CASRKSGSWNQPQHF. The chain couples TRBV28 to TRBJ1-5; D might be TRBD1 (5 bases). The CDR3 is 15 residues long. Trimming removed 6 bases at V and 4 bases at J, with 16 bases between. Germline CDR1 reads MDHEN; CDR2 reads SYDVKM.